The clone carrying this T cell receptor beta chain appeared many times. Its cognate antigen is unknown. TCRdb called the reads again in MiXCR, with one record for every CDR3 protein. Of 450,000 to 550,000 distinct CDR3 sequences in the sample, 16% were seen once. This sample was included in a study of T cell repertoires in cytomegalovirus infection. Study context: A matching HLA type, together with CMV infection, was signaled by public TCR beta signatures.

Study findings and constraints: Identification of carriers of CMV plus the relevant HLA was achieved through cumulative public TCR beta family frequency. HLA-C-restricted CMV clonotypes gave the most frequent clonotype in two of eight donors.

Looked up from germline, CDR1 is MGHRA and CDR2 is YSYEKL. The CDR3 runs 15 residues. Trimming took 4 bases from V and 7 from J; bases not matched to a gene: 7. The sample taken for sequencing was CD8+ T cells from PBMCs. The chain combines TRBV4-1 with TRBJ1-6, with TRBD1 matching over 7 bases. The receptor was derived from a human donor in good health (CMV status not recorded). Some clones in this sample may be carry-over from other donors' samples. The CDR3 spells CASSRRQGENSPLHF. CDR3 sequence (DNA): TGCGCCAGCAGCCGAAGACAGGGTGAGAATTCACCCCTCCACTTT.